The present TCR beta chain was sequenced within a study of early T cells in non-severe SARS-CoV-2 infection. TCRdb reprocessed the 5' RACE reads with MiXCR, giving one entry per CDR3 protein. The sample contains 25,000 to 35,000 distinct CDR3 sequences, under 6% of which appear only once. This clonotype was detected ten times or more. This TCR was sampled from an adult who was a healthcare worker with PCR-confirmed SARS-CoV-2 infection or an uninfected control (not recorded which). Sequencing used whole blood.

This CDR3 reads CATRWGGRPVQFF. The CDR3 DNA is TGTGCCACCAGGTGGGGGGGACGGCCTGTGCAGTTCTTC. The chain joins TRBV15 to TRBJ2-1; 7 nucleotides agree with TRBD2. The germline gives CDR1 LNHNV, CDR2 YYDKDF (reference sequence). This CDR3 has 13 amino acids. V lost 6 bases to trimming and J lost 12 bases; unmatched junction nucleotides: 11.